This T cell receptor beta chain was sequenced for a study of blood T cells in healthy people across ages (dated by TCRdb to 2013 to 2016). General notes on the study: In model experiments, roughly one uniquely barcoded TCR beta cDNA molecule per two T cells was captured by template switching. The study measured age-related changes in TCR beta repertoire diversity using deep sequencing normalized with unique cDNA molecular identifiers. Donors were grouped into four age groups: young (average 16 years), middle-aged (under 40), aged (roughly 67) and long-lived (over 80). To avoid experimental bias, donors of different ages were spread randomly across the sequencing lanes. Two additional independent replicas of 1 million unique cDNA reads from the same blood draw were analyzed for two donors (one aged 18 to 30 and one aged 80 or older).

The protocol used for the library was 5' RACE. Reads for this sample came from an Illumina HiSeq 2500. The second PCR ran for roughly 7 to 12 cycles and used a J-beta primer mix along with a sample-barcoded 5' primer. Each TCR beta cDNA molecule received a unique molecular identifier from a template-switch 5' adaptor carrying 12 random nucleotides. Each sample yielded at least 3 million CDR3-containing paired-end reads. First-strand cDNA was synthesized from all RNA with the Mint cDNA synthesis kit, primed by a TRBC-specific oligonucleotide. After uracil-DNA glycosylase treatment, a first 18-cycle PCR used universal primers M1SS and BC2_uni_R on all cDNA. In the source study's methods: Normalization of each sample was performed by random selection of 1 million high-quality reads, each carrying a distinct molecular identifier. Instead of being binned into consensus sequences, reads with shared molecular identifiers were discarded. MiTCR, set to a Q25 quality threshold and the strictest error-elimination algorithm, was used for CDR3 identification, clonotype clustering and error correction. Lower-bound total TCR beta diversity was estimated with a nonparametric unseen species model using Euler transformation. TCRdb ran its own pipeline on the public reads, namely fastp trimming at Q25 and MiXCR clone calling, and kept in-frame beta chains. CDR3 protein duplicates are merged, each entry listing the most common genes and DNA. The authors' filters were not applied to this entry. The sample data list about 680,000 distinct CDR3 sequences, and around 48% of these were observed just once. About a third of the sample goes to the ten largest clones.

The full study reports these points: Observed TCR beta diversity correlated strongly with the percentage of naive T cells measured by flow cytometry. The CMV infection status of donors was not known, potentially confounding age-related changes in expanded clonotypes. Estimates of total diversity from one million sequenced T cells were regarded as lower bounds and underestimates. Compared with the aged group, more naive CD4+ T cells, fewer expanded clones and increased TCR diversity were shown by the long-lived group, suggesting age selection. Because profiling used bulk unsorted PBMCs, naive and antigen-experienced compartments could not be compared conclusively. Observed TCR beta diversity per million T cells fell roughly linearly with age, and a significant reduction was already apparent by age about 38.

The 35 to 40 donors, aged about 6 to 95 years, were systemically healthy Caucasian individuals from Russia. Each donor gave around 9.9 milliliters of peripheral blood, collected into EDTA-treated Vacutainer tubes. Ficoll-Paque density-gradient centrifugation was used to isolate PBMCs, with at least 6 million obtained per sample. Trizol reagent was used to extract total RNA from PBMCs, with at least 5 micrograms per sample. The percentages of naive CD45RAhigh/CD27high T cells were determined by flow cytometry on a PBMC aliquot from every donor. As concerns this clonotype: Its antigen is still unknown. The junction departs from germline at one end; a sequencing error may be responsible.

The sequence came from a woman aged 55-75 years in good health. Sequenced material: blood.

The CDR3 loop reads CANSLGSNNYGYTF. Read as DNA, the sequence is TGTGCCAACAGCTTAGGCAGTAATAACTATGGCTACACCTTC. Recombination linked TRBV11-2 to TRBJ1-2; the D gene is unclear. The germline V gene supplies CDR1 SGHAT and CDR2 FQNNGV. There are 14 amino acids in the CDR3, from cysteine to phenylalanine inclusive. Of all the DNA, just the CDR3 is kept, 42 bases in frame from base 1.